These 18 T cell receptor beta chains share one sample of origin, sequenced in a study of breast tumors, draining lymph nodes, adjacent tissues. TCRdb reanalysed the multiplex PCR reads using MiXCR and keeps one entry per CDR3 protein. The data hold approximately 280,000 distinct CDR3 sequences, with roughly 30% observed a single time. Breast cancer patients provided tissue from their axillary draining lymph nodes. Specimen: axillary lymph node tissue. The receptors were gathered from a female donor with breast cancer. Some clones in this sample may be carry-over from other donors' samples.

With respect to this clonotype: Because the CDR3's place on the DNA is in doubt, the DNA is left out and the CDR3 is given as listed by TCRdb. The CDR3 protein is CASISMSYEQYFGPGREEKPLF. The gene calls are TRBV2 and TRBJ1-4; TRBD1 is the table's D call and was not checked against the DNA. The CDR3 contains 22 residues when both ends are counted. CDR1 is SNHLY and CDR2 is FYNNEI in the germline V gene.

In regard to this clonotype: A much larger clonotype is one base distant, so this may be a read error. No conserved phenylalanine or tryptophan is present at the end of the CDR3, so a read error is the likely explanation. The rearrangement links TRBV5-4 to TRBJ2-7; 10 bases map to TRBD2. The germline V gene encodes CDR1 SGHNT and CDR2 YYREEE (reference sequence). The CDR3 has 16 residues. With V trimmed by 0 bases and J by 3 bases, 6 bases remained unmatched. CDR3 sequence reads: CASSLGAAGGNYEQYL. CDR3 sequence (DNA): TGTGCCAGCAGCTTGGGGGCAGCGGGAGGGAACTACGAGCAGTACCTC.

V is TRBV5-6 and J is TRBJ2-7, with a weak D call TRBD1 (5 bases). V dropped 2 bases and J dropped 4 bases, with 10 bases sitting between them. Looked up from germline, CDR1 is SGHDT and CDR2 is YYEEEE. The CDR3 is made up of 13 amino acids. The CDR3 DNA sequence: TGTGCCAGCAGCTTCCAGGGTGGTTACGAGCAGTACTTC. Translated: CASSFQGGYEQYF.

This chain links TRBV5-5 with TRBJ2-5; no definite D call. The CDR3 covers 14 residues. Trimming removed 0 bases at V and 1 base at J, with 7 bases between. The germline CDR1 and CDR2 sequences are SGHKS and YYEKEE (reference sequence). The CDR3: CASSLERSQETQYF. DNA for the CDR3: TGTGCCAGCAGCTTGGAGCGTTCCCAAGAGACCCAGTACTTC.

Ten or more counts support this clonotype. The CDR3 nucleotides read TGTGCCAGCAGACAGCTAGTCACCGGGGAGCTGTTTTTT. It is translated as CASRQLVTGELFF. The chain couples TRBV2 to TRBJ2-2, with unresolved D. Trimming left V 6 bases short and J 4 bases short, with 9 bases between. This CDR3 has 13 amino acids. Germline V CDR1 and CDR2: SNHLY, FYNNEI.

The CDR3 bases are TGCAGTGCCTTGATCGGGGACAATCAGCCCCAGCATTTT. This gives the protein CSALIGDNQPQHF. V gene TRBV20-1 combines with J gene TRBJ1-5, with D unclear. The CDR3 is made up of 13 amino acids. CDR1 and CDR2 from the germline V gene are DFQATT and SNEGSKA (reference sequence). V was clipped by 6 bases and J by 3 bases, with 12 bases between them.

Turning to this clonotype: The CDR3 ends on some other residue instead of the conserved phenylalanine or tryptophan, so this is likely a read error. The chain couples TRBV5-1 to TRBJ1-1; 7 bases align to TRBD1. The length of the CDR3 is 18 residues. Germline trimming cut 2 bases from V and 4 bases from J; bases unmatched to any gene: 17. Germline V gives CDR1 SGHRS, CDR2 YFSETQ. CDR3 residues: CASSLPTDRVKDVTEAFL. CDR3 bases: TGCGCCAGCAGCTTACCCACAGACAGGGTGAAGGATGTCACTGAAGCTTTCTTG.

This clonotype was picked up many times. The V call is TRBV20-1, the J call TRBJ1-5; D remains unclear. The V and J ends lost 2 bases and 0 bases respectively, with 5 bases between them. The CDR3 has 13 amino acids. Germline-derived CDR1 and CDR2 are DFQATT and SNEGSKA (reference sequence). CDR3 region: CSARSGSNQPQHF. Here the CDR3 DNA reads TGCAGTGCTAGATCGGGTAGCAATCAGCCCCAGCATTTT.

Comment on this clonotype: A junction end diverges from the germline sequence, so it may reflect a read error. J is TRBJ1-2 and V is TRBV5-5, with 8 positions matching TRBD1. Germline V gene data show CDR1 as SGHKS and CDR2 as YYEKEE (reference sequence). CDR3 length: 16 amino acids. The CDR3 sequence is CGSSLNPGQANYGYTF. CDR3 in DNA: TGTGGCAGCAGCTTAAATCCGGGACAGGCTAACTATGGCTACACCTTC.

The chain joins TRBV27 to TRBJ2-3, with D possibly matching TRBD2 (6 bases). V was pared by 3 bases and J by 4 bases, with 11 bases between. CDR3 size: 14 residues. Germline V gene data show CDR1 as MNHEY and CDR2 as SMNVEV (reference sequence). In nucleotides, the CDR3 is TGTGCCAGCAGTTTCAGGACTACCGCAGATACGCAGTATTTT. Translation: CASSFRTTADTQYF.

This clonotype came up many times. This rearrangement joins TRBV6-5 to TRBJ2-3, with TRBD2 matching 7 bases. The CDR3 has 14 residues. The trim removed 7 bases at V and 4 bases at J, leaving 8 bases unmatched. CDR1 MNHEY and CDR2 SVGAGI come from the germline V gene. For the CDR3, the DNA is TGTGCCAGCAAAGCAAGCGGGATCCCAGATACGCAGTATTTT. Amino acid sequence: CASKASGIPDTQYF.

Comments on this clonotype: A single base separates this from a much larger clone, so it may be a read error. The chain links TRBV11-3 to TRBJ2-7; 12 bases fit TRBD2. The CDR3 runs to 17 residues. Germline values: CDR1 SGHNT, CDR2 YENEEA. The V gene end was trimmed by 0 bases and the J gene end by 2 bases; junction bases not matched to a gene: 5. CDR3 residues: CASSLELAGGMPYEQYF. CDR3 sequence (DNA): TGTGCCAGCAGCTTAGAACTAGCGGGAGGAATGCCCTACGAGCAGTACTTC.

This clonotype was observed many times. The chain links TRBV7-8 to TRBJ2-7; D might be TRBD1 (5 bases). V lost 5 bases and J lost 2, with 13 bases in between. This CDR3 is built from 14 residues. The V gene's germline CDR1 is SGHVS and CDR2 FQNEAQ. The CDR3 protein is CASSQTDRTYEQYF. The CDR3 DNA reads TGTGCCAGCAGCCAAACAGACAGAACCTACGAGCAGTACTTC.

This clonotype was counted ten times or more. The chain recombines TRBV5-5 with TRBJ1-2, with unresolved D. CDR1 is SGHKS and CDR2 is YYEKEE in the germline V gene (reference sequence). The V end lost 2 bases, the J end lost 5 bases, and 4 bases lay between the germline ends. The CDR3 extends over 11 amino acids. The DNA of the CDR3 is TGTGCCAGCAGCTTTGGGTATGGCTACACCTTC. It specifies CASSFGYGYTF.

This clonotype was counted at least ten times. The chain is built from TRBV7-6 and TRBJ1-2; D not certain. Germline V gene data show CDR1 as SGHVS and CDR2 as FNYEAQ. This CDR3 is built from 12 residues. Trimming left V 4 bases short and J 4 bases short, with 7 bases between. The CDR3 nucleotides read TGTGCCAGCAGCTCGAATTCCTATGGCTACACCTTC. Translated: CASSSNSYGYTF.

This clonotype has only a few counts. This could be a read error, since a much larger clone is one nucleotide away. The chain recombines TRBV29-1 with TRBJ2-7; the match to TRBD1 covers 10 bases. The CDR3 runs to 13 residues. The V gene's germline CDR1 is SQVTM and CDR2 ANQGSEA. For the CDR3, the DNA is TGCAGCGCAGGGACAGGGGCGGGATACGGGCAGTACTTC. Translated, it gives CSAGTGAGYGQYF.

In the case of this clonotype: Possible read error: a much larger clone is one base away. The V call is TRBV9, the J call TRBJ2-7; the D gene is possibly TRBD2 (6 bases). CDR3 length equals 15 residues. The germline V gene encodes CDR1 SGDLS and CDR2 YYNGEE. DNA for the CDR3: TGTGCCAGCAGCGTAGGGGGGGAGAGCTCCCACGAGCAGTACTTC. Its protein product is CASSVGGESSHEQYF.

This clonotype was observed many times. The gene calls are TRBV12-3 or TRBV12-4 and TRBJ2-1; unclear D gene. Trimming took off 2 bases at V and 12 bases at J, with 11 bases between the two ends. The length of the CDR3 is 12 residues. The CDR3 region has the DNA TGTGCCAGCAGTTTAATTAATGGACGGCAGTTCTTC. Encoded protein: CASSLINGRQFF.